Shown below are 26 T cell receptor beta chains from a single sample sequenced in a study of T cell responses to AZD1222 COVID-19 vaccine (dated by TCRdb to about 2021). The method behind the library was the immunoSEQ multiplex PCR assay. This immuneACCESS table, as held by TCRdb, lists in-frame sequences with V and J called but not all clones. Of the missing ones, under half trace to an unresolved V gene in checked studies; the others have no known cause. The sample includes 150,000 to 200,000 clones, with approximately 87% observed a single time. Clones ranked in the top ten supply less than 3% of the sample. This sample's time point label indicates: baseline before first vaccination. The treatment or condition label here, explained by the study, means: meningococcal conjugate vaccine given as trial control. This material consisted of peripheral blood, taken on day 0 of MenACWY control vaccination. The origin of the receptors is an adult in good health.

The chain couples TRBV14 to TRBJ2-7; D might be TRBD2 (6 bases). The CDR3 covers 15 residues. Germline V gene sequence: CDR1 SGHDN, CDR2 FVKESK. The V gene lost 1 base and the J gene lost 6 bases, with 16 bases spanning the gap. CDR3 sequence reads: CASSQVGGPSLEQYF. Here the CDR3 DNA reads TGTGCCAGCAGCCAAGTCGGGGGACCTTCTCTCGAGCAGTACTTC.

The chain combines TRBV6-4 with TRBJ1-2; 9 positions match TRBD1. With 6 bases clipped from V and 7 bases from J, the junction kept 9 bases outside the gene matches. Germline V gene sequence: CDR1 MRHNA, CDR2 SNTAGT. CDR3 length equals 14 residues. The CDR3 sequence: CASRAGTGLAGYTF. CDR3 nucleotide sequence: TGTGCCAGCAGGGCCGGGACAGGGTTGGCTGGCTACACCTTC.

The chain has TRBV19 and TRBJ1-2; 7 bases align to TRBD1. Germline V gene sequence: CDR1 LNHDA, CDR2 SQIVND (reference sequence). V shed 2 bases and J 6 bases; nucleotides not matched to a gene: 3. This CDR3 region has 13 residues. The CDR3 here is CASSIRGLDGYTF. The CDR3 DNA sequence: TGTGCCAGTAGTATAAGGGGGCTGGATGGCTACACCTTC.

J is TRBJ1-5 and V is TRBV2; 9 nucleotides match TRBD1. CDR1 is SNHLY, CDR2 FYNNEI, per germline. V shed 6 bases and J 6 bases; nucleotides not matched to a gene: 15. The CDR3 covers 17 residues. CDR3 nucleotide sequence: TGTGCCAGCAGCCCCACCCTGACAGGGGGAAGTAGTCAGCCCCAGCATTTT. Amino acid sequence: CASSPTLTGGSSQPQHF.

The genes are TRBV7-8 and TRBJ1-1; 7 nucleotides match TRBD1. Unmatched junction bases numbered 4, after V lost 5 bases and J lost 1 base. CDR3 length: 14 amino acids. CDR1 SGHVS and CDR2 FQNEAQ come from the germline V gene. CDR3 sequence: CASSAWTGNTEAFF. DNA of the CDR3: TGTGCCAGCAGCGCCTGGACAGGGAACACTGAAGCTTTCTTT.

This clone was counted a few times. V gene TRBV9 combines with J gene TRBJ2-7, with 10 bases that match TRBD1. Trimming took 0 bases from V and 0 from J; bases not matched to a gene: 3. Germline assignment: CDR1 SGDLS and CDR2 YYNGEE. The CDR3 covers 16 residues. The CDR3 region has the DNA TGTGCCAGCAGCGTAGGAGGGACAGGGGTCTCCTACGAGCAGTACTTC. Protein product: CASSVGGTGVSYEQYF.

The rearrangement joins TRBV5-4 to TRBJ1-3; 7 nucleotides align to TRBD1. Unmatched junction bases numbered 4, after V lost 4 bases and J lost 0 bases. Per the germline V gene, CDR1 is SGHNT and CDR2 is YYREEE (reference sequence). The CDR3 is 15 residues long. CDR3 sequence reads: CASSEDRNSGNTIYF. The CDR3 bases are TGTGCCAGCAGCGAGGACAGGAACTCTGGAAACACCATATATTTT.

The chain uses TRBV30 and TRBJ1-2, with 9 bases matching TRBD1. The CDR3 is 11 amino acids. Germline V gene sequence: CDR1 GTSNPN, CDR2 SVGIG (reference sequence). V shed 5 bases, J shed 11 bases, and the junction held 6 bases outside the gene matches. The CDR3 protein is CAWSTGGAYTF. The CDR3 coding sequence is TGTGCCTGGTCCACAGGGGGCGCGTACACCTTC.

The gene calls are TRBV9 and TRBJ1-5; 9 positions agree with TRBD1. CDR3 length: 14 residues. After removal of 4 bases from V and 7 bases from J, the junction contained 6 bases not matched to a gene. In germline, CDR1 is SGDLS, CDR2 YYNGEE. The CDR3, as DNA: TGTGCCAGCAGCTTCGGACAGGGGCGACAGCCCCAGCATTTT. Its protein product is CASSFGQGRQPQHF.

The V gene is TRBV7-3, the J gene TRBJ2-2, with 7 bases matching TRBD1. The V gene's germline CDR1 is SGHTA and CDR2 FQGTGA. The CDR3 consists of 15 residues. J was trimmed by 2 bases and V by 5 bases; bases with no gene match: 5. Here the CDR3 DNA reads TGTGCCAGCAGCGCCCAGGGGGTTAACACCGGGGAGCTGTTTTTT. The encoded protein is CASSAQGVNTGELFF.

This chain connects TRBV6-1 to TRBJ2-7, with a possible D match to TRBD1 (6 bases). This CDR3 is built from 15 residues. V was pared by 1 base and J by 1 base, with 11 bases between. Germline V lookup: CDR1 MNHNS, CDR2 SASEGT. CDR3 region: CASSEENGQSYEQYF. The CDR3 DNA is TGTGCCAGCAGTGAAGAGAACGGACAGTCCTACGAGCAGTACTTC.

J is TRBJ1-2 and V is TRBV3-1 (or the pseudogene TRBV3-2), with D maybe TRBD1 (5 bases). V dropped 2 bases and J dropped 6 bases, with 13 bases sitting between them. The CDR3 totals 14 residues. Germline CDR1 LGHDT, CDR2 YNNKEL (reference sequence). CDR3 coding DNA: TGTGCCAGCAGCCAAAGGGGTCAGAAGAATGGCTACACCTTC. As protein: CASSQRGQKNGYTF.

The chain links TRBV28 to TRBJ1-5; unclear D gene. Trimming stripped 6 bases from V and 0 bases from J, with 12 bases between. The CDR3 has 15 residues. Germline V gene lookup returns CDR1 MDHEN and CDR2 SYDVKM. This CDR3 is CASRGYMNSNQPQHF. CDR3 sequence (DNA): TGTGCCAGCAGGGGGTATATGAATAGCAATCAGCCCCAGCATTTT.

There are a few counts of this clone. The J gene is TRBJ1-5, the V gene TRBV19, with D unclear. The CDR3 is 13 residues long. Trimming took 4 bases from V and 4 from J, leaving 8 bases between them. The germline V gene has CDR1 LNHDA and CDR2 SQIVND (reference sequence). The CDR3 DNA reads TGTGCCAGTAGTAGTCAGGAGAATCAGCCCCAGCATTTT. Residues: CASSSQENQPQHF. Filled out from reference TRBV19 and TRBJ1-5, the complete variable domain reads DGGITQSPKYLFRKEGQNVTLSCEQNLNHDAMYWYRQDPGQGLRLIYYSQIVNDFQKGDIAEGYSVSREKKESFPLTVTSAQKNPTAFYLCASSSQENQPQHFGDGTRLSIL.

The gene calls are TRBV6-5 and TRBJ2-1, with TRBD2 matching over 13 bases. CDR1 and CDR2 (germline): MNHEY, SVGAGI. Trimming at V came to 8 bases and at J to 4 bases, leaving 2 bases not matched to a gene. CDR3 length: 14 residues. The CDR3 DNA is TGTGCCAGCTCGGGACTAGCGGGGTACAATGAGCAGTTCTTC. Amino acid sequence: CASSGLAGYNEQFF.

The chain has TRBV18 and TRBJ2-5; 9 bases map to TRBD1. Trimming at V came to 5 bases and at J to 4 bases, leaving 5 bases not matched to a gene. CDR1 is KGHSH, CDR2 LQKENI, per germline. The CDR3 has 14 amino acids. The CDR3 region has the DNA TGTGCCAGCTCAAGACGACAGGGGGTAGAGACCCAGTACTTC. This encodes CASSRRQGVETQYF.

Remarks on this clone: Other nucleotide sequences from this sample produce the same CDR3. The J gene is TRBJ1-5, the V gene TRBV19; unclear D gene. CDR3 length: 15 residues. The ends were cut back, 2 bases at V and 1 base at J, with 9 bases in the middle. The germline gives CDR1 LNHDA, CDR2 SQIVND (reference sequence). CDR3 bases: TGTGCCAGTAGTATATCCCGGAACAGCAATCAGCCCCAGCATTTT. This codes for CASSISRNSNQPQHF.

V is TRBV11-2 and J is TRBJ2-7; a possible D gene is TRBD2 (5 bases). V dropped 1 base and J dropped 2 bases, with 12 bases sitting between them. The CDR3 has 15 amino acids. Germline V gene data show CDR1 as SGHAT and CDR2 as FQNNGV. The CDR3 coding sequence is TGTGCCAGCAGCTTAGTCGCTAGCAAAACCTACGAGCAGTACTTC. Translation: CASSLVASKTYEQYF. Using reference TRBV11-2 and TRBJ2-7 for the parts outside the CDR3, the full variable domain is EAGVAQSPRYKIIEKRQSVAFWCNPISGHATLYWYQQILGQGPKLLIQFQNNGVVDDSQLPKDRFSAERLKGVDSTLKIQPAKLEDSAVYLCASSLVASKTYEQYFGPGTRLTVT.

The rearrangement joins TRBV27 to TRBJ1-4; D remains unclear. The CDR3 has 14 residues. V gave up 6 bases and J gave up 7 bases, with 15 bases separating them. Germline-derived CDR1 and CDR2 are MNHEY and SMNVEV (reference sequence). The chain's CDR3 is CASRPGEVSEKLFF. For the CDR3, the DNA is TGTGCCAGCAGGCCCGGGGAGGTTAGTGAAAAACTGTTTTTT.

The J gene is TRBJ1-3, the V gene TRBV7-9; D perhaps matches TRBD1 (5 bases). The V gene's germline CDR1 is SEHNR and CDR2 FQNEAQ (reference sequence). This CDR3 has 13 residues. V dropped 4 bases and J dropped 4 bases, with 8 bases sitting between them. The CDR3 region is CASSSGSGNTIYF. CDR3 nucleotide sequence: TGTGCCAGCAGCTCAGGGTCAGGAAACACCATATATTTT.

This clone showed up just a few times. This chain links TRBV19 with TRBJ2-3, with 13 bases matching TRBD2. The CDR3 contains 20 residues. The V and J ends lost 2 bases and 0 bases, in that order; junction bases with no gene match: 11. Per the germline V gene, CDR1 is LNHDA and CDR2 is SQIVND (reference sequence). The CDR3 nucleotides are TGTGCCAGTAGTATAATGACTAGCGGGGGGACCTTCTCTAGCACAGATACGCAGTATTTT. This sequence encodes CASSIMTSGGTFSSTDTQYF.

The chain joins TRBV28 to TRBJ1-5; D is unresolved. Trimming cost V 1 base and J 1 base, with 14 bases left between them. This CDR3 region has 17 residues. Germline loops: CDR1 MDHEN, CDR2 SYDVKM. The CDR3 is CASSLSPSQTSNQPQHF. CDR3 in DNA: TGTGCCAGCAGTTTATCTCCTTCCCAGACCAGCAATCAGCCCCAGCATTTT. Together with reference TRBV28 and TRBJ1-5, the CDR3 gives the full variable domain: DVKVTQSSRYLVKRTGEKVFLECVQDMDHENMFWYRQDPGLGLRLIYFSYDVKMKEKGDIPEGYSVSREKKERFSLILESASTNQTSMYLCASSLSPSQTSNQPQHFGDGTRLSIL.

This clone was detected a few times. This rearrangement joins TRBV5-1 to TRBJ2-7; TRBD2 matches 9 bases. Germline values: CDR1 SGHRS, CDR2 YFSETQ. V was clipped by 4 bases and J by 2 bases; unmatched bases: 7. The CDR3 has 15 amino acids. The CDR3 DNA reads TGCGCCAGCAGCCCGGGGGCTAGCGGGGCCTACGAGCAGTACTTC. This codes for CASSPGASGAYEQYF.

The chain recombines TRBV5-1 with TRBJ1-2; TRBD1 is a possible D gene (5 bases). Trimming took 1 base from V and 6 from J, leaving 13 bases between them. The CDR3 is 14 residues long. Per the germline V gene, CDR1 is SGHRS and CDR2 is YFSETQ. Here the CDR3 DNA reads TGCGCCAGCAGCTTGCAAGTTGCGGGGGATGGCTACACCTTC. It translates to CASSLQVAGDGYTF.

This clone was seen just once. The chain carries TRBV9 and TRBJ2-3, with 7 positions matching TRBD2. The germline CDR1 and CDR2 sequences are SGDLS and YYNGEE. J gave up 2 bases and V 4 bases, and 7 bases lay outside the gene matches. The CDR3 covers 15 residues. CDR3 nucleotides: TGTGCCAGCAGCTCCGAGCGGGATTCCACAGATACGCAGTATTTT. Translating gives CASSSERDSTDTQYF.

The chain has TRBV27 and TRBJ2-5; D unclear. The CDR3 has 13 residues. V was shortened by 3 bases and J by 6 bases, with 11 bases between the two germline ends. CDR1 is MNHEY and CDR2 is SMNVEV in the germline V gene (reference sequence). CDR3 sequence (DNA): TGTGCCAGCAGTTTCGCAGATCGGAAGACCCAGTACTTC. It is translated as CASSFADRKTQYF.